This is a list of T cell receptor beta chains from one sample in a study of PD-L1 blockade in urothelial cancer. Method: immunoSEQ multiplex PCR; TCRdb's copy keeps in-frame clones and lacks some. The sample has about 110,000 clones, 85% to 95% seen once. This specimen consisted of PBMCs, obtained around atezolizumab (anti-PD-L1) treatment. These receptors originate from a man between 60 and 70 years old with urothelial cancer. Each CDR3 is given with its conserved first and last residue. D genes are given only for firm matches. Clone size appears in some rows only: once, few, many, or a class for an expanded clone.

j_call d_call v_call clone_size cdr3_nt cdr3_aa
TRBJ1-2 TRBD1 TRBV5-1 . TGCGCCAGCAGTTCCGACAGGGCGTATGGCTACACCTTC CASSSDRAYGYTF
TRBJ2-7 TRBD2 TRBV7-8 . TGTGCCAGCAGCTTAGCCCCACGTGGTGGAAGCGGGAGTTACGAGCAGTACTTC CASSLAPRGGSGSYEQYF
TRBJ2-5 TRBD2 TRBV18 . TGTGCCAGCTCACCATTAGCTAGCGGGGAAAAGGCCCAGTACTTC CASSPLASGEKAQYF
TRBJ2-7 TRBD1 TRBV27 . TGTGCCAGCAGGGGATTAGGGACAGGGACCTACGAGCAGTACTTC CASRGLGTGTYEQYF
TRBJ2-3 . TRBV29-1 . TGCAGCGTTACGACACTGGCCGGGGGCACAGATACGCAGTATTTT CSVTTLAGGTDTQYF
TRBJ2-1 TRBD2 TRBV5-8 . TGTGCCAGCAGCCGACCTAGGACTAGCGCCAGCAATGAGCAGTTCTTC CASSRPRTSASNEQFF
TRBJ2-2 TRBD1 TRBV5-5 . TGTGCCAGCAGCTTGGCCGATTGGCAGGGGGCCGGGGAGCTGTTTTTT CASSLADWQGAGELFF
TRBJ2-2 . TRBV6-1 . TGTGCCAGCAGACCCCAGGGTACCGGGGAGCTGTTTTTT CASRPQGTGELFF
TRBJ2-1 TRBD2 TRBV7-2 . TGTGCCAGCAGCCGACGTCCCGGGACTAGCGGGGAAAATGAGCAGTTCTTC CASSRRPGTSGENEQFF
TRBJ2-5 . TRBV5-1 . TGCGCCAGCAGCGATGGGGGGGCCCAAGAGACCCAGTACTTC CASSDGGAQETQYF
TRBJ1-6 TRBD1 TRBV4-3 . TGCGCCAGCAGCCAAAAGCGGGACAGGGCTAATTCACCCCTCCACTTT CASSQKRDRANSPLHF
TRBJ2-5 . TRBV5-1 . TGCGCCAGCAGCGCGGACAGTACTGAAGAGACCCAGTACTTC CASSADSTEETQYF
TRBJ1-3 . TRBV28 . TGTGCCAGCAGTCCTCTAGCCGGAAACACCATATATTTT CASSPLAGNTIYF
TRBJ2-2 . TRBV19 . TGTGCCAGTAGTATAGCACATCTAGTTTCGAACACCGGGGAGCTGTTTTTT CASSIAHLVSNTGELFF
TRBJ2-1 TRBD2 TRBV5-1 once TGCGCCAGCAGCTTGGTACGGGGACTAGCGGACTACAATGAGCAGTTCTTC CASSLVRGLADYNEQFF
TRBJ2-7 . TRBV12-2 . TGTGCAAGTCGCTTAGTTAAGGGACAGGGGCAATACGAGCAGTACTTC CASRLVKGQGQYEQYF
TRBJ1-1 . TRBV25-1 . TGTGCCAGCAGTACCTCAGGAATTAACACTGAAGCTTTCTTT CASSTSGINTEAFF
TRBJ1-5 . TRBV19 once TGTGCCAGTCAACAACACCAGGGCCAGCCCCAGCATTTT CASQQHQGQPQHF
TRBJ2-7 TRBD1 TRBV4-2 . TGTGCCAGCAGCCAAAATCCCGGACAGGGACATTCCTACGAGCAGTACTTC CASSQNPGQGHSYEQYF
TRBJ2-3 TRBD2 TRBV6-1 . TGTGCCAGCAGTGAATCTAGCGGGGGGACCACAGATACGCAGTATTTT CASSESSGGTTDTQYF
TRBJ2-7 . TRBV7-2 . TGTGCCAGCAGCCCTAGACTGGGCGGGTACGAGCAGTACTTC CASSPRLGGYEQYF
TRBJ2-7 TRBD1 TRBV5-1 . TGCGCCAGCAGCTTGAATGGACAGGGGTACGAGCAGTACTTC CASSLNGQGYEQYF
TRBJ1-1 . TRBV10-1 . TGCGCCAGCAGTGGGACAGTAACGACTGAAGCTTTCTTT CASSGTVTTEAFF
TRBJ2-2 TRBD1 TRBV15 . TGTGCCACCAGCAGAAAGGACAGGGGGCCCGAGCTGTTTTTT CATSRKDRGPELFF
TRBJ2-3 . TRBV6-6 . TGTGCCAGCAGACCCCTGGGGGCACAGCAGTATTTT CASRPLGAQQYF
TRBJ1-4 TRBD1 TRBV15 . TGTGCCACCAGCACTTCCGGGACAGGGGATGAAAAACTGTTTTTT CATSTSGTGDEKLFF
TRBJ1-2 . TRBV19 . TGTGCCAGTAGTATAGATGCTACAGGAACCCGTGGCGGCTACACCTTC CASSIDATGTRGGYTF
TRBJ2-7 TRBD1 TRBV5-4 . TGTGCCACCCAACGGCAGGGGGACGACGAGCAGTACTTC CATQRQGDDEQYF
TRBJ1-1 . TRBV27 once TGTGCCAGCAGTTTATCGGCCACTACAGGGTTCATCTCAGCTTTCTTT CASSLSATTGFISAFF
TRBJ2-3 TRBD1 TRBV30 . TGTGCCTGTTATGGGACAGGGATGCCAGATACGCAGTATTTT CACYGTGMPDTQYF
TRBJ2-6 TRBD1 TRBV5-6 . TGTGCCAGCAGCTCGGGACAGGGGGCGCTGGGGGCCAACGTCCTGACTTTC CASSSGQGALGANVLTF
TRBJ2-7 TRBD1 TRBV19 . TGTGCCAGTAGGGCCGGGACAGGGGACGAGCAGTACTTC CASRAGTGDEQYF